The sequence of this T cell receptor beta chain was determined in a study of T cell responses to AZD1222 COVID-19 vaccine (dated by TCRdb to the early 2020s). Study-level background: TCR sequencing covered 230 to 250 trial participants: 200 to 220 given two doses of AZD1222 and around 25 given two doses of MenACWY control vaccine. Trial participants were enrolled by age into subgroups of 18-55, 56-69 and 70-plus years, and around 140, 26 and 57 TCR-sequenced participants, respectively, were included in these subgroups.

What the study reported, not specific to this receptor: Reportedly, close to half of the unique spike-specific TCRs recognized epitopes lying outside the regions that are mutated in the B.1.351 and B.1.1.7 variants. Vaccine-associated CD4 TCRs spanned the whole spike protein, with dominant responses in regions 160-218 and 743-854. Participants were mostly white British and included more females than males, and it was suggested by the authors that clonal diversity may have been underestimated. Because no day 14 peak-response samples were available, the repertoires could be characterized only after the peak T cell response. The 56-69-year group was small, and its depth increase did not reach significance, likely because of low power. After two AZD1222 doses, spike-specific TCR breadth and depth were significantly higher than at day 0 and than in MenACWY recipients. Conclusions about previously exposed vaccinees are limited because only five to seven AZD1222 recipients were SARS-CoV-2 seropositive at baseline.

As concerns this clone: Its antigen has not been determined. No base-level quality is on record; no much larger clone is a single base apart.

CDR1 and CDR2 were assigned from the germline V gene (reference sequence) as LGHDT and YNNKEL. The V end loses 0 bases and the J end loses 1 base, and a stretch of 22 bases separates them. The CDR3 holds 21 amino acids from the cysteine to the phenylalanine. This entry keeps only the CDR3 DNA: 63 bases, framed from base 1. Taken with the paper, the label for time point translates to: about 28 days (+/-7) after the second vaccine dose. AZD1222 recipients with second doses at about 4 weeks or about 12 weeks were pooled, because spike-specific TCR depth and breadth did not differ between schedules. Vaccinee samples came from UK trials COV001 and COV002, including a single-blind randomized controlled phase 2/3 trial of AZD1222 (ChAdOx1 nCoV-19) in healthy adults. For TCRbeta chain sequencing, PBMC samples were collected from trial participants at day 0 and at day 28 after the second dose. The CDR3 regions of human TCRbeta chains were subjected to immunosequencing. In the original analysis: Repertoire TCRs were checked for matches against a reference library of SARS-CoV-2-specific TCRs that had been generated using the MIRA antigen-specificity platform. Breadth was defined as the fraction of unique TCRs that were SARS-CoV-2-associated, and depth was defined as the fraction of total T cells that were SARS-CoV-2-associated. Using the MIRA data, each spike-specific TCR was assigned both to the spike region to which the TCR was reactive and to a CD4 or CD8 class. Log10-transformed breadth and depth values were compared by one-way ANOVA with Sidak's multiple comparisons tests. TCRdb stores this immuneACCESS table with in-frame sequences only. Part of the clones is absent; in the studies checked, under half of the shortfall reflects unresolved V genes, and no reason is known for the rest. The V and J calls and clone size are taken from that table; D and trimming were inferred from the DNA. This sample holds under 200,000 clones; about 91% were observed only once. Of the sample, 1% to 1.5% is held by the ten largest clones.

The chain employs TRBV3-1 (or the pseudogene TRBV3-2) and TRBJ1-6; TRBD1 could be the D gene, as 5 bases match. The material was peripheral blood, obtained 28 days after the second AZD1222 dose. This sequence originates from an adult who received the AZD1222 COVID-19 vaccine. The CDR3 region: CASSQDWGPTRERSYNSPLHF. The nucleotide sequence is TGTGCCAGCAGCCAAGATTGGGGACCTACGAGGGAAAGGTCCTATAATTCACCCCTCCACTTT.